This record covers a single T cell receptor (beta chain). Antigen: not known. V lost 6 bases to trimming and J lost 3 bases, with 15 bases between them. Germline CDR1 SQVTM, CDR2 ANQGSEA. The CDR3 has 14 residues. These data come from a study of shared clonotypes between healthy human individuals. For the study at large: There were three CD4 naive, three CD4 memory, two CD8 naive and one CD8 memory plates per donor.

Whole-study results and caveats: Sharing across four donors was highest in naive CD4 (around 5%) and lowest in memory CD8 (roughly 0.4%). Clonotype sharing among donors was expected to depend on sequencing depth.

It was across several immunoSEQ plates that each subset's genomic DNA was evenly split. Method: immunoSEQ multiplex PCR; TCRdb's copy keeps in-frame clones and lacks some. The table lists fewer than 1.6 million clones, about 98.5% of them singletons. This chain connects TRBV29-1 to TRBJ2-1, with a possible D match to TRBD2 (5 bases). The sample taken for sequencing was naive CD4+ T cells sorted from blood. Subset reported: CD45RA+ positively selected. The TCR comes from a man aged 30 to 45 in good health. CDR3 nucleotides: TGCAGCGTGCCCGGGGTTATGATCTACAATGAGCAGTTCTTC. Translating it yields CSVPGVMIYNEQFF.